This TCR beta chain came from a study of vaccination effects on CD4 cells after COVID-19. As to this clone: Antigen specificity is unknown.

This CDR3 has 15 residues. Germline V lookup: CDR1 MNHEY, CDR2 SMNVEV (reference sequence). Trimming cost V 5 bases and J 5 bases, with 18 bases left between them. Antigen-specific CD4+ T cells were first expanded with viral peptide pools by the ViraFEST assay and only then sequenced. Culturing for more than 9 days preceded CD4+ T cell isolation. Sequencing used immunoSEQ multiplex PCR; TCRdb keeps in-frame clones, though not all of them. Of more than 30,000 clones listed, about 72% were seen once; the top ten hold under 30%. The receptor was derived from a human donor who received a COVID-19 vaccine. This sequence joins TRBV27 and TRBJ1-2, with a possible D match to TRBD1 (6 bases). Sequenced material: CD4+ T cells from PBMCs cultured with HCoV-229E spike peptides, taken before COVID-19 vaccination. The CDR3 region has the DNA TGTGCCAGCAGTCCCCGCGGGGGCGTTGGGTATGGCTACACCTTC. Its translation: CASSPRGGVGYGYTF.